This TCR beta chain originates from a study of cytomegalovirus exposure and HLA in healthy donors. The V gene's germline CDR1 is MDHEN and CDR2 SYDVKM. The V and J ends lost 6 bases and 2 bases, in that order; junction bases with no gene match: 6. The CDR3 runs to 15 residues. With 60 Vbeta and 13 Jbeta primers, the PCR was carried out. Here immunoSEQ multiplex PCR was the method, and the copy in TCRdb shows in-frame clones only, minus some. This sample has about 200,000 clones, with 60% to 80% found just once. At the time of sampling, donors were nominally healthy, though unrecorded immune exposures were likely.

The sample taken for sequencing was PBMCs. This TCR was sampled from a male donor in good health and CMV-seronegative. The genes are TRBV28 and TRBJ1-3, with 8 nucleotides matching TRBD1. The DNA for the CDR3 is TGTGCCAGCAGCTACAGGGGGTATGCTGGAAACACCATATATTTT. It codes for CASSYRGYAGNTIYF.